This TCR beta chain was documented in a study of graft-versus-host responses after intestinal transplantation. V shed 6 bases and J 3 bases; nucleotides not matched to a gene: 2. Germline V gene data show CDR1 as MDHEN and CDR2 as SYDVKM. The CDR3 spans 14 residues. Turning to this clone: The antigen is not known.

Measured with immunoSEQ multiplex PCR; TCRdb has only the in-frame clones, and not every one. The sample has 55,000 to 75,000 clones; under 90% are singletons. The material was unstimulated CD4+ T cells sorted from spleen or lymph node cells, obtained before transplant. This TCR came from a human donor who was the organ donor for an intestinal transplant. This chain connects TRBV28 to TRBJ1-5, with 10 bases lining up with TRBD1. The DNA of the CDR3 is TGTGCCAGCAGGACAGGGGGCGCCAATCAGCCCCAGCATTTT. This codes for CASRTGGANQPQHF.